This T cell receptor beta chain came from a study of cytomegalovirus exposure and HLA in healthy donors. This CDR3 region has 13 residues. Germline V gives CDR1 LNHDA, CDR2 SQIVND (reference sequence). V shed 0 bases and J shed 6 bases, with 8 bases lying between them. PCR primers comprised 60 Vbeta and 13 Jbeta primers. The protocol was immunoSEQ multiplex PCR, while the TCRdb copy is restricted to in-frame clones and leaves out a portion. The sample records 150,000 to 200,000 clones, over 65% being singletons. Specimen: PBMCs. The chain couples TRBV19 to TRBJ1-1; D call uncertain. This sequence was found in a man younger than 30 in good health and CMV-seronegative. Here the CDR3 reads CASSIDGRAEAFF. For the CDR3, the DNA is TGTGCCAGTAGTATAGACGGTAGAGCTGAAGCTTTCTTT.